This T cell receptor (beta chain) is from a study of blood T cell repertoires in COVID-19. Assay used: immunoSEQ multiplex PCR; TCRdb lists only in-frame clones, some missing. The data contain more than 300,000 clones, approximately 85% of them singletons. The sequenced sample was peripheral blood. The receptor was isolated from a woman in her fifties or sixties with acute or convalescent COVID-19.

The CDR3 sequence: CASSPEKWGSTTNEKLFF. CDR3 in DNA: TGTGCCAGCAGCCCAGAAAAGTGGGGCAGTACAACTAATGAAAAACTGTTTTTT. V gene TRBV14 combines with J gene TRBJ1-4, with D possibly matching TRBD1 (5 bases). This CDR3 contains 18 residues. The V end lost 4 bases, the J end lost 0 bases, and 18 bases lay between the germline ends. CDR1 SGHDN and CDR2 FVKESK come from the germline V gene.